This T cell receptor (beta chain) was documented in a study of post-analysis software for immune sequencing data. Background on the study: Patients with relapsing-remitting, secondary progressive and progressive-relapsing multiple sclerosis courses were all represented. Study-wide results and limits: Patients used several TRBV segments, including TRBV5-6, TRBV5-1 and TRBV20-1, more often than controls. Significantly lower normalized Chao1 diversity was found in patients with multiple sclerosis relative to controls.

This clonotype occurred many times. Its antigen is not identified. Sequencing libraries made from TCR beta cDNA carried unique molecular identifiers. The yield from around 1 to 10 million T cells was around 500,000 cDNA molecules in total. TCRdb reprocessed the PCR reads via MiXCR and lists one record per CDR3 protein. The sample has a few hundred thousand distinct CDR3 sequences, less than 40% seen once. V dropped 2 bases and J dropped 5 bases, with 7 bases sitting between them. From germline, CDR1 is GTSNPN and CDR2 SVGIG (reference sequence). This CDR3 has 12 residues. The clonotype was recovered from a girl aged 10 to 17 with multiple sclerosis. Sequences were obtained from blood. The chain uses TRBV30 and TRBJ2-1, with D uncertain. DNA for the CDR3: TGTGCCTGGAGTTCGGCGAACAATGAGCAGTTCTTC. This encodes CAWSSANNEQFF.